Presented here are 11 T cell receptor beta chains from one specimen sequenced in a study of cytomegalovirus exposure and HLA in healthy donors. Data came from immunoSEQ multiplex PCR; TCRdb stores just in-frame clones and leaves some out. Of 120,000 or so clones listed, roughly 89% were seen once; the top ten hold less than 1.5%. The sample comprised PBMCs. The receptor set was obtained from a woman between 18 and 29 years old in good health and CMV-seronegative.

The V and J genes are TRBV11-2 and TRBJ1-1, with D possibly being TRBD1 (6 bases). Germline V lookup: CDR1 SGHAT, CDR2 FQNNGV. The CDR3 runs 13 residues. V was clipped by 3 bases and J by 3 bases, with 8 bases between them. CDR3 in DNA: TGTGCCAGCAGCTTTGAGGGGGACACTGAAGCTTTCTTT. Residues: CASSFEGDTEAFF.

The V call is TRBV19, the J call TRBJ1-5; D is perhaps TRBD1 (6 bases). The germline V gene has CDR1 LNHDA and CDR2 SQIVND (reference sequence). This CDR3 contains 16 residues. Deletions cut 9 bases from V and 1 base from J, with 19 bases between. The chain's CDR3 is CASGGAAGESNQPQHF. The CDR3 DNA follows: TGTGCCAGCGGGGGGGCGGCAGGAGAGAGCAATCAGCCCCAGCATTTT.

The chain employs TRBV5-1 and TRBJ2-2; TRBD2 matches 14 bases. J lost 6 bases, V lost 10 bases, and 8 bases had no gene match. The CDR3 is 15 amino acids. Germline V lookup: CDR1 SGHRS, CDR2 YFSETQ. CDR3 sequence (DNA): TGCGCCGCTCGACTAGCGGGGGGGCCGCCCGGGGAGCTGTTTTTT. As protein: CAARLAGGPPGELFF.

The genes are TRBV29-1 and TRBJ2-5; TRBD1 might be the D (6 bases). Germline loops: CDR1 SQVTM, CDR2 ANQGSEA. This CDR3 is built from 16 residues. CDR3 coding DNA: TGCAACCTAGACCGATCTCGACAGGCAATTCAAGAGACCCAGTACTTC. It specifies CNLDRSRQAIQETQYF.

V is TRBV19 and J is TRBJ1-3, with 8 bases identical to TRBD1. This CDR3 is built from 16 residues. The trim removed 5 bases at V and 0 bases at J, leaving 6 bases unmatched. Germline CDR1 LNHDA, CDR2 SQIVND (reference sequence). The CDR3 coding sequence is TGTGCCAGTAGTGTTGGGACAGGCCCCTCTGGAAACACCATATATTTT. Translating it yields CASSVGTGPSGNTIYF.

The chain links TRBV6-4 to TRBJ2-1; D may be TRBD2 (6 bases). V lost 4 bases, J lost 6 bases, and 16 bases lay in between. The germline V gene encodes CDR1 MRHNA and CDR2 SNTAGT. The CDR3 has 15 residues. DNA for the CDR3: TGTGCCAGCAGTGGCGAAGGCGGGACGGGCAATGAGCAGTTCTTC. Residues: CASSGEGGTGNEQFF.

The chain couples TRBV30 to TRBJ2-2, with 8 nucleotides matching TRBD2. The germline V gene encodes CDR1 GTSNPN and CDR2 SVGIG (reference sequence). CDR3 length: 13 amino acids. The ends lost 1 base at V and 6 bases at J; junction bases unmatched: 1. The CDR3 nucleotides read TGTGCCTGGAGTGCCGGGGGGGCCGGGGAGCTGTTTTTT. Translated, it gives CAWSAGGAGELFF.

J is TRBJ1-3 and V is TRBV7-2, with D tentatively TRBD1 (6 bases). V gave up 5 bases and J gave up 4 bases, with 21 bases separating them. CDR1 is SGHTA, CDR2 FQGNSA, per germline. This CDR3 region has 17 residues. This chain's CDR3 is CASSVQSGGHGGNTIYF. The DNA of the CDR3 is TGTGCCAGCAGCGTACAAAGTGGGGGCCACGGAGGAAACACCATATATTTT.

This chain links TRBV5-4 with TRBJ2-2; 7 bases agree with TRBD1. CDR1 is SGHNT and CDR2 is YYREEE in the germline V gene (reference sequence). This CDR3 comprises 15 residues. V was clipped by 2 bases and J by 2 bases; unmatched bases: 3. CDR3 in amino acids: CASSFRQGNTGELFF. CDR3 nucleotide sequence: TGTGCCAGCAGCTTCCGACAGGGTAACACCGGGGAGCTGTTTTTT. The full variable domain, with the rest looked up from reference TRBV5-4 and TRBJ2-2, is ETGVTQSPTHLIKTRGQQVTLRCSSQSGHNTVSWYQQALGQGPQFIFQYYREEENGRGNFPPRFSGLQFPNYSSELNVNALELDDSALYLCASSFRQGNTGELFFGEGSRLTVL.

The gene calls are TRBV7-9 and TRBJ2-2, with a weak D call TRBD1 (5 bases). Between the trimmed V and J ends, which lost 5 bases and 4 bases, there was a span of 8 bases. CDR1 is SEHNR and CDR2 is FQNEAQ in the germline V gene (reference sequence). The CDR3 is made up of 13 amino acids. The CDR3 region has the DNA TGTGCCAGCAGCCCAAGGGGCACCGGGGAGCTGTTTTTT. Translation: CASSPRGTGELFF.

V and J are TRBV19 and TRBJ2-1; no clear D gene. V lost 3 bases and J 6 bases, leaving 9 bases between the germline ends. The CDR3 is 13 residues long. The germline CDR1 and CDR2 sequences are LNHDA and SQIVND (reference sequence). Here the CDR3 DNA reads TGTGCCAGTAGTATCGGATGGGCCAATGAGCAGTTCTTC. Amino acids: CASSIGWANEQFF.